This T cell receptor beta chain is from a study of control samples from healthy donors and cancer patients. This clone showed up just once. Losses at the gene ends were 4 bases for V and 3 bases for J; bases not matched to a gene: 10. There are 16 residues in the CDR3. Germline CDR1 SGHRS, CDR2 YFSETQ. The method was immunoSEQ multiplex PCR; TCRdb's version includes in-frame clones alone and lacks a portion of them. This sample has about 20,000 clones, with around 89% found just once. The rearrangement joins TRBV5-1 to TRBJ2-1; TRBD1 matches at 7 bases. Source material: PBMCs. This receptor was obtained from a woman aged 55-75 years with head and neck cancer. The CDR3, as DNA: TGCGCCAGCAGCCCGCTGGACAGGAGCTTCTACAATGAGCAGTTCTTC. Residues: CASSPLDRSFYNEQFF.